Presented here are 26 T cell receptor beta chains from one specimen sequenced in a study of blood T cell repertoires in COVID-19. Clones were read by immunoSEQ multiplex PCR, and TCRdb kept only the in-frame ones, dropping some. Of around 240,000 clones listed, roughly four fifths were seen once; the top ten hold less than 8%. Sequencing was done on a sample of peripheral blood. The receptors stem from a woman in her fifties or sixties with acute or convalescent COVID-19.

The V call is TRBV4-2, the J call TRBJ2-5, with D perhaps TRBD2 (6 bases). V was shortened by 2 bases and J by 0 bases, with 16 bases between the two germline ends. Germline-derived CDR1 and CDR2 are LGHNA and YNFKEQ. The CDR3 has 17 amino acids. The CDR3 protein is CASSQYLSGEYQETQYF. CDR3 DNA: TGTGCCAGCAGCCAATATCTTAGCGGAGAGTACCAAGAGACCCAGTACTTC.

The chain recombines TRBV5-6 with TRBJ2-3; 12 nucleotides agree with TRBD1. The junction had 3 bases not matched to a gene; V was cut back by 2 bases and J by 8 bases. The CDR3 consists of 14 residues. Per the germline V gene, CDR1 is SGHDT and CDR2 is YYEEEE. The CDR3 DNA reads as TGTGCCAGCAGCTTCCGGGACAGGGGGCTTACGCAGTATTTT. Its protein product is CASSFRDRGLTQYF.

This clone was seen once. The rearrangement links TRBV5-1 to TRBJ2-3; D is possibly TRBD2 (7 bases). Trimming removed 9 bases from V and 4 bases from J, with 15 bases in between. Looked up from germline, CDR1 is SGHRS and CDR2 is YFSETQ. CDR3 length: 13 residues. The DNA of the CDR3 is TGCGCCACGGGCCGGGGGGCGCCAGATACGCAGTATTTT. Translated: CATGRGAPDTQYF. The entire variable domain, with the rest obtained from reference TRBV5-1 and TRBJ2-3, is as follows: KAGVTQTPRYLIKTRGQQVTLSCSPISGHRSVSWYQQTPGQGLQFLFEYFSETQRNKGNFPGRFSGRQFSNSRSEMNVSTLELGDSALYLCATGRGAPDTQYFGPGTRLTVL.

The genes are TRBV3-1 (or the pseudogene TRBV3-2) and TRBJ1-1; 7 positions agree with TRBD1. CDR1 is LGHDT, CDR2 YNNKEL, per germline (reference sequence). Trimming removed 2 bases from V and 4 bases from J; junction bases left unmatched: 10. This CDR3 region has 16 residues. The CDR3 nucleotides read TGTGCCAGCAGCCAAAGTTGGGACAGTGGTAGCACTGAAGCTTTCTTT. Encoded protein: CASSQSWDSGSTEAFF.

The rearrangement links TRBV28 to TRBJ2-2; 10 positions agree with TRBD2. V shed 4 bases and J 0 bases; nucleotides not matched to a gene: 11. The CDR3 runs 19 residues. Germline loops: CDR1 MDHEN, CDR2 SYDVKM. The CDR3 nucleotides are TGTGCCAGCAGTTCGACAGGTGGACTAGCGGACGCGAACACCGGGGAGCTGTTTTTT. Translating gives CASSSTGGLADANTGELFF.

The CDR3 DNA reads TGTGCCAGCACCCGCGAGGGGGAAGGCTACACCTTC. This gives the protein CASTREGEGYTF. The chain links TRBV7-2 to TRBJ1-2; D perhaps matches TRBD1 (6 bases). V lost 7 bases to trimming and J lost 8 bases, with 14 bases between them. The length of the CDR3 is 12 residues. Germline V gives CDR1 SGHTA, CDR2 FQGNSA.

The DNA of the CDR3 is TGTGCCAGCTGCAACCGACAGGGCCCTGAAGCTTTCTTT. Amino acid sequence: CASCNRQGPEAFF. The chain uses TRBV28 and TRBJ1-1; 7 bases match TRBD1. CDR3 length: 13 amino acids. J lost 6 bases, V lost 8 bases, and 9 bases had no gene match. CDR1 MDHEN and CDR2 SYDVKM come from the germline V gene.

The CDR3 bases are TGCGCCAGCAGCTCCAACGGGGGGGGCCTCTACGAGCAGTACTTC. Residues: CASSSNGGGLYEQYF. The rearrangement links TRBV5-1 to TRBJ2-7; TRBD2 agrees at 8 bases. This CDR3 region has 15 residues. Germline loops: CDR1 SGHRS, CDR2 YFSETQ. The J segment lost 3 bases and the V segment lost 3 bases, leaving 8 bases of the junction unmatched. Combining the CDR3 with reference TRBV5-1 and TRBJ2-7 gives the whole variable domain KAGVTQTPRYLIKTRGQQVTLSCSPISGHRSVSWYQQTPGQGLQFLFEYFSETQRNKGNFPGRFSGRQFSNSRSEMNVSTLELGDSALYLCASSSNGGGLYEQYFGPGTRLTVT.

The V call is TRBV4-1, the J call TRBJ1-5, with no clear D. Germline CDR1 and CDR2: MGHRA and YSYEKL. CDR3 size: 12 residues. The V end was cut by 3 bases, the J end by 10 bases, with 10 bases between. For the CDR3, the DNA is TGCGCCAGCAGCCAGGGCTTAGAACCCCAGCATTTT. This translates into CASSQGLEPQHF.

The genes are TRBV7-2 and TRBJ2-5; 8 nucleotides align to TRBD2. CDR3 length equals 14 residues. V was pared by 5 bases and J by 5 bases, with 7 bases of the junction left unmatched. CDR1 SGHTA and CDR2 FQGNSA come from the germline V gene. DNA for the CDR3: TGTGCCAGCAGCACCGGGGGGGCCCGGGAGACCCAGTACTTC. Protein: CASSTGGARETQYF. Based on the CDR3 plus reference TRBV7-2 and TRBJ2-5, the full variable domain is GAGVSQSPSNKVTEKGKDVELRCDPISGHTALYWYRQSLGQGLEFLIYFQGNSAPDKSGLPSDRFSAERTGGSVSTLTIQRTQQEDSAVYLCASSTGGARETQYFGPGTRLLVL.

The rearrangement uses TRBV20-1 and TRBJ2-3; no definite D call. Per the germline V gene, CDR1 is DFQATT and CDR2 is SNEGSKA (reference sequence). CDR3 length: 10 amino acids. With 2 bases removed from V and 5 bases from J, the gap between germline ends came to 2 bases. The CDR3 loop is CSARQDTQYF. CDR3 bases: TGCAGTGCTAGACAAGATACGCAGTATTTT.

The V and J genes are TRBV6-5 and TRBJ1-1, with unresolved D. The CDR3 is 12 amino acids. The germline V gene has CDR1 MNHEY and CDR2 SVGAGI. Deletions cut 7 bases from V and 3 bases from J, with 9 bases between. The CDR3 region is CASILTDTEAFF. For the CDR3, the DNA is TGTGCCAGCATCCTCACGGACACTGAAGCTTTCTTT.

The genes are TRBV4-2 and TRBJ2-7, with D tentatively TRBD2 (6 bases). Germline CDR1 is LGHNA and CDR2 is YNFKEQ. Deletions cut 1 base from V and 1 base from J, with 11 bases between. The CDR3 consists of 15 residues. The CDR3 sequence is CASSQVGTVSYEQYF. Here the CDR3 DNA reads TGTGCCAGCAGCCAAGTCGGGACTGTATCCTACGAGCAGTACTTC.

The chain is built from TRBV7-9 and TRBJ2-1; 7 bases match TRBD2. J was trimmed by 12 bases and V by 4 bases; bases with no gene match: 18. The CDR3 has 16 residues. Germline CDR1 reads SEHNR; CDR2 reads FQNEAQ (reference sequence). The CDR3 protein is CASSSPLGVAGLAQFF. Here the CDR3 DNA reads TGTGCCAGCAGCTCTCCCCTGGGAGTAGCGGGTTTAGCGCAGTTCTTC.

This clone was observed a handful of times. The chain joins TRBV6-1 to TRBJ1-2, with 7 bases fitting TRBD1. Germline lookup yields CDR1 MNHNS and CDR2 SASEGT. The CDR3 is made up of 17 amino acids. The V gene end was trimmed by 1 base and the J gene end by 4 bases; junction bases not matched to a gene: 12. The chain's CDR3 is CASSEGLFNTGVYGYTF. In nucleotides, the CDR3 is TGTGCCAGCAGTGAAGGCCTATTCAATACAGGGGTCTATGGCTACACCTTC.

The chain recombines TRBV18 with TRBJ1-2, with 8 bases fitting TRBD1. The CDR3 contains 16 residues. The V segment lost 4 bases and the J segment 8 bases; nucleotides outside the gene matches: 15. CDR1 and CDR2 from the germline V gene are KGHSH and LQKENI. The CDR3 loop is CASSLEGQGPSRGYTF. The CDR3, as DNA: TGTGCCAGCTCACTTGAAGGACAGGGACCTTCAAGAGGCTACACCTTC.

The chain is built from TRBV7-9 and TRBJ1-1, with unresolved D. CDR1 and CDR2 (germline): SEHNR, FQNEAQ (reference sequence). This CDR3 is 15 amino acids long. V gave up 3 bases and J gave up 0 bases, with 11 bases separating them. In nucleotides, the CDR3 is TGTGCCAGCAGCTTCCGGGGAGGGATGAACACTGAAGCTTTCTTT. It is translated as CASSFRGGMNTEAFF.

The chain couples TRBV5-1 to TRBJ1-1; D may be TRBD1 (6 bases). The CDR3 is 15 amino acids. V lost 0 bases and J lost 7, with 16 bases in between. Looked up from germline, CDR1 is SGHRS and CDR2 is YFSETQ. The CDR3 DNA sequence: TGCGCCAGCAGCTTGGAGTTTCAGGGGTTTATTGAAGCTTTCTTT. Protein product: CASSLEFQGFIEAFF.

This chain joins TRBV18 and TRBJ1-3; tentatively, D is TRBD1 (5 bases). Germline V gene data show CDR1 as KGHSH and CDR2 as LQKENI. With 4 bases removed from V and 4 bases from J, the gap between germline ends came to 17 bases. There are 16 residues in the CDR3. CDR3 nucleotides: TGTGCCAGCTCACTATACGGAGGAGGGGAAGGAAACACCATATATTTT. Its protein is CASSLYGGGEGNTIYF.

The chain couples TRBV5-1 to TRBJ2-3; 7 bases agree with TRBD2. This CDR3 has 16 residues. Germline CDR1 SGHRS, CDR2 YFSETQ. With V trimmed by 4 bases and J by 2 bases, 10 bases remained unmatched. Here the CDR3 reads CASSIGWGLTTDTQYF. CDR3 coding DNA: TGCGCCAGCAGCATCGGATGGGGACTAACCACAGATACGCAGTATTTT.

The genes are TRBV9 and TRBJ2-3, with 10 bases that match TRBD2. V gave up 2 bases and J gave up 2 bases; unmatched junction bases: 2. Looked up from germline, CDR1 is SGDLS and CDR2 is YYNGEE. CDR3 size: 15 residues. The CDR3 reads CASSVTSGPTDTQYF. CDR3 DNA sequence: TGTGCCAGCAGCGTGACTAGCGGGCCCACAGATACGCAGTATTTT.

The chain employs TRBV6-5 and TRBJ2-3; weak D call: TRBD2 (6 bases). The CDR3 loop spans 13 amino acids. Between the trimmed V and J ends, which lost 6 bases and 3 bases, there was a span of 10 bases. Germline CDR1 MNHEY, CDR2 SVGAGI. The CDR3 loop is CASRGLLTDTQYF. In nucleotides, the CDR3 is TGTGCCAGCAGGGGACTTCTTACAGATACGCAGTATTTT.

The chain is built from TRBV27 and TRBJ1-2, with 9 bases fitting TRBD1. Germline CDR1 MNHEY, CDR2 SMNVEV (reference sequence). The V gene end was trimmed by 5 bases and the J gene end by 3 bases; junction bases not matched to a gene: 7. CDR3 length: 15 residues. The CDR3 protein is CASSATGQGHYGYTF. CDR3 coding DNA: TGTGCCAGCAGTGCAACGGGACAGGGTCACTATGGCTACACCTTC.

The chain links TRBV2 to TRBJ1-2; perhaps TRBD1 as D (6 bases). Germline V CDR1 and CDR2: SNHLY, FYNNEI. The CDR3 covers 13 residues. V lost 2 bases and J lost 8, with 12 bases in between. The CDR3 is CASSEYTGHGYTF. Here the CDR3 DNA reads TGTGCCAGCAGTGAATACACAGGGCACGGCTACACCTTC.

A note on this clone: The sample carries other DNA sequences with the same CDR3. The chain carries TRBV25-1 and TRBJ1-1, with a possible D match to TRBD1 (5 bases). The CDR3 runs 14 residues. V gave up 6 bases and J gave up 1 base, with 12 bases separating them. Per germline, CDR1 MGHDK and CDR2 SYGVNS. The CDR3 sequence: CASSSDRGNTEAFF. CDR3 DNA sequence: TGTGCCAGCAGCTCCGACAGAGGGAACACTGAAGCTTTCTTT.

The genes are TRBV27 and TRBJ2-3, with D perhaps TRBD2 (5 bases). The CDR3 runs to 14 residues. Trimming took off 4 bases at V and 7 bases at J, with 15 bases between the two ends. Germline V gene lookup returns CDR1 MNHEY and CDR2 SMNVEV (reference sequence). The CDR3 DNA reads TGTGCCAGCAGTTACGGGGTTGCACAGAATACGCAGTATTTT. Protein sequence: CASSYGVAQNTQYF.